A single sample is the source of the 12 T cell receptor beta chains below, sequenced in a study of blood T cell repertoires in COVID-19. The method was immunoSEQ multiplex PCR; TCRdb's version includes in-frame clones alone and lacks a portion of them. The table lists 380,000 or so clones, approximately 87% of them singletons. Sequencing used PBMCs or T cells enriched from blood (not recorded which). These TCRs come from a man aged 25-40 years who had recovered from COVID-19.

The CDR3 sequence: CAIRTSGGSRTDTQYF. The CDR3 nucleotides read TGTGCCATCAGGACTAGCGGGGGGAGTCGCACAGATACGCAGTATTTT. The V and J genes are TRBV10-3 and TRBJ2-3; TRBD2 matches 13 bases. Germline V gene data show CDR1 as ENHRY and CDR2 as SYGVKD. V gave up 6 bases and J gave up 1 base; unmatched junction bases: 4. This CDR3 region has 16 residues.

The chain recombines TRBV10-3 with TRBJ2-2; 7 bases are shared with TRBD1. V trimming: 1 base; J trimming: 0 bases; junction bases outside the gene matches: 23. CDR1 and CDR2 from the germline V gene are ENHRY and SYGVKD. The CDR3 has 23 amino acids. Written as DNA, the CDR3 is TGTGCCATCAGTGAGTTGTCCAGTCCTAGACAGGGATCAACCCGTACGAACACCGGGGAGCTGTTTTTT. This gives the protein CAISELSSPRQGSTRTNTGELFF.

The V and J genes are TRBV19 and TRBJ2-2; 10 bases agree with TRBD1. Germline lookup yields CDR1 LNHDA and CDR2 SQIVND (reference sequence). V lost 6 bases, J lost 5 bases, and 6 bases stayed unmatched. This CDR3 region has 15 residues. The CDR3 sequence is CASSRQGARTGELFF. Here the CDR3 DNA reads TGTGCCAGTAGCAGACAGGGGGCGCGGACCGGGGAGCTGTTTTTT.

This clone has just one count. This rearrangement joins TRBV11-2 to TRBJ2-4; D gene uncertain. V lost 5 bases, J lost 0 bases, and 11 bases lay in between. This CDR3 region has 15 residues. Germline CDR1 SGHAT, CDR2 FQNNGV. CDR3 residues: CASSLGLVAKNIQYF. CDR3 DNA: TGTGCCAGCAGCCTGGGCTTGGTAGCCAAAAACATTCAGTACTTC.

The chain recombines TRBV9 with TRBJ1-2; 9 bases are a match to TRBD1. Germline loops: CDR1 SGDLS, CDR2 YYNGEE. The CDR3 sequence is 13 residues long. V gave up 2 bases and J gave up 9 bases; unmatched junction bases: 5. As DNA, the CDR3 is TGTGCCAGCAGCGTTCGGACAGGGGATAGCTACACCTTC. It translates to CASSVRTGDSYTF.

The chain is built from TRBV7-4 and TRBJ1-5, with a possible D match to TRBD1 (6 bases). The germline V gene encodes CDR1 SGHVT and CDR2 SQSDAQ. The CDR3 covers 16 residues. Trimming removed 5 bases at V and 0 bases at J, with 14 bases between. This chain's CDR3 is CASSKGDRDSNQPQHF. CDR3 nucleotides: TGTGCCAGCAGCAAGGGGGATCGTGATAGCAATCAGCCCCAGCATTTT.

The chain has TRBV5-4 and TRBJ2-1; 8 bases are shared with TRBD1. This CDR3 is 15 amino acids long. Germline trimming cut 0 bases from V and 4 bases from J; bases unmatched to any gene: 3. The germline CDR1 and CDR2 sequences are SGHNT and YYREEE (reference sequence). In DNA form, the CDR3 reads TGTGCCAGCAGCTTGGGGACAGGGTCGTACAATGAGCAGTTCTTC. Amino acid sequence: CASSLGTGSYNEQFF.

The rearrangement joins TRBV29-1 to TRBJ1-2, with 8 bases fitting TRBD1. CDR1 and CDR2 from the germline V gene are SQVTM and ANQGSEA. V dropped 6 bases and J dropped 3; count of bases not matched to a gene: 6. CDR3 length equals 13 residues. CDR3 protein: CSVYGQGHYGYTF. The DNA of the CDR3 is TGCAGCGTCTACGGACAGGGCCACTATGGCTACACCTTC.

The chain combines TRBV6-2 or TRBV6-3 with TRBJ2-3; 10 bases are a match to TRBD2. V dropped 2 bases and J dropped 2; count of bases not matched to a gene: 1. The length of the CDR3 is 15 residues. Looked up from germline, CDR1 is MNHEY and CDR2 is SVGEGT. The CDR3 spells CASSYSGGATDTQYF. CDR3 coding DNA: TGTGCCAGCAGTTACAGCGGGGGGGCCACAGATACGCAGTATTTT.

In DNA, the CDR3 is TGTGCCAGTAACACGGGGCCAGGGGGCAGGGAGACCCAGTACTTC. This encodes CASNTGPGGRETQYF. This sequence joins TRBV19 and TRBJ2-5; TRBD1 agrees at 8 bases. The CDR3 covers 15 residues. Germline-derived CDR1 and CDR2 are LNHDA and SQIVND (reference sequence). Trimming took 7 bases from V and 5 from J; bases not matched to a gene: 12.

V and J are TRBV9 and TRBJ1-1; tentative D call: TRBD1 (6 bases). The length of the CDR3 is 15 residues. Germline V gene lookup returns CDR1 SGDLS and CDR2 YYNGEE. With 4 bases removed from V and 0 bases from J, the gap between germline ends came to 13 bases. The CDR3: CASSLRTDMNTEAFF. CDR3 nucleotides: TGTGCCAGCAGCTTACGGACAGACATGAACACTGAAGCTTTCTTT.

This chain joins TRBV19 and TRBJ1-4; 7 bases agree with TRBD1. Looked up from germline, CDR1 is LNHDA and CDR2 is SQIVND (reference sequence). Trimming cost V 5 bases and J 4 bases; bases outside gene matches: 4. The CDR3 extends over 14 amino acids. Here the CDR3 reads CASSGTVSNEKLFF. CDR3 bases: TGTGCCAGTAGTGGGACAGTGAGTAATGAAAAACTGTTTTTT.